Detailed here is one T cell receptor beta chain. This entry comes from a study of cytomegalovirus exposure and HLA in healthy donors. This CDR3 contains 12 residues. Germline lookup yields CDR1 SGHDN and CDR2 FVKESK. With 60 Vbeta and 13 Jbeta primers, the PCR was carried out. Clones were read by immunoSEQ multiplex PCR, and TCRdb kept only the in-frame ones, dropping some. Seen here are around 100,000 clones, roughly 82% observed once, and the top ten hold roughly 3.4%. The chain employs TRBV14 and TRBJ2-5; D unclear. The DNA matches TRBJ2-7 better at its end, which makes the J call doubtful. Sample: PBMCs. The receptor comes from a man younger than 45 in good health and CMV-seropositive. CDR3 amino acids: CASSHGDYEQYF. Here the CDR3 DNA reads TGTGCCAGCAGCCACGGTGACTACGAGCAGTACTTC.